A selection of T cell receptor beta chains follows, all from one sample in a study of blood T cells in healthy people across ages. MiXCR, run by TCRdb on the 5' RACE reads, gives a single entry per CDR3 protein. The table records about 1 million distinct CDR3 sequences, around 45% of them present only once. The sample was blood. These TCRs come from a woman aged 55-69 years in good health. Both conserved end residues are part of each CDR3. The D gene is left open where the match is weak. Size is omitted from some rows. Given values are once, few, many or a class for expanded clones.

CDR3 length	D gene	J gene	clone size	V gene	CDR3 DNA	CDR3 protein
13	NA	TRBJ2-7	NA	TRBV27	TGTGCCAGCAGTTTTCTCAGGCCCAATGAGCAGTACTTC	CASSFLRPNEQYF
15	TRBD2	TRBJ2-7	NA	TRBV6-2/TRBV6-3	TGTGCCAGCAGTTGCTCCGGACTAGCGGCCTACGAGCAGTACTTC	CASSCSGLAAYEQYF
14	NA	TRBJ2-5	NA	TRBV1	TGCACCAGCAGCCGAAGGAGGCTAAGCGGGACCCAGTACTTC	CTSSRRRLSGTQYF
13	NA	TRBJ1-4	NA	TRBV7-9	TGTGCCAGCAGCTCGTCCCCAGGAGAAAAACTGTTTTTT	CASSSSPGEKLFF
16	NA	TRBJ1-1	NA	TRBV11-2	TGTGCCAGCAGCTTAGATTTACCTGGTTGGGGAACTGAAGCTTTCTTT	CASSLDLPGWGTEAFF
14	NA	TRBJ2-7	many	TRBV6-5	TGTGCCAGCAGGCCTCCGGGCCTAGCCTCTGAGCAGTACTTC	CASRPPGLASEQYF
14	NA	TRBJ2-1	NA	TRBV7-2	TGTGCCAGCCCTCGGGGGCCGAGCTACAATGAGCAGTTCTTC	CASPRGPSYNEQFF
15	NA	TRBJ2-3	NA	TRBV9	TGTGCCAGCAGCGTTAGCGGTAGCATTCCGGATACGCAGTATTTT	CASSVSGSIPDTQYF
15	NA	TRBJ2-5	NA	TRBV5-1	TGCGCCAGCAGCTTGGCTGGCAGCCGGGGGGAGACCCAGTACTTC	CASSLAGSRGETQYF
10	NA	TRBJ2-7	NA	TRBV2	TGTGCCACTAAGTCTGGGGAGCAGTACTTC	CATKSGEQYF
14	NA	TRBJ2-1	NA	TRBV7-9	TGTGCCAGCAGCTTAGAAACAGGATACAATGAGCAGTTCTTC	CASSLETGYNEQFF
17	NA	TRBJ1-4	once	TRBV9	TGTGCCAGCAGCGTAGAACTGGGCGACAGCCCTAATGAAAAACTGTTTTTT	CASSVELGDSPNEKLFF
16	TRBD2	TRBJ2-4	many	TRBV20-1	TGCAGTGCTATTTATGGGACTAGCGGGAGGGGTGGCATTCAGTACTTC	CSAIYGTSGRGGIQYF
15	TRBD1	TRBJ2-2	few	TRBV6-2/TRBV6-3	TGTGCCAGCAGTCTTGACAGGGGTTGGACCGGGGAGCTGTTTTTT	CASSLDRGWTGELFF